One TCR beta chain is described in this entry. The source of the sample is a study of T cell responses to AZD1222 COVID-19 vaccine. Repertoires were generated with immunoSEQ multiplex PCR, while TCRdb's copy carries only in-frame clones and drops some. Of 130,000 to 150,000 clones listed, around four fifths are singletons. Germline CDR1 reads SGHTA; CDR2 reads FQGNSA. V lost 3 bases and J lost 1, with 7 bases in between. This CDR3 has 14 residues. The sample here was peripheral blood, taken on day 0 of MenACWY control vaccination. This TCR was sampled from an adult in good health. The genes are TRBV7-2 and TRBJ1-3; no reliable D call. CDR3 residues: CASSFRVSGNTIYF. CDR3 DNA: TGTGCCAGCAGCTTCCGAGTATCTGGAAACACCATATATTTT. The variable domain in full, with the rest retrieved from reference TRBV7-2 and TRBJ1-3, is GAGVSQSPSNKVTEKGKDVELRCDPISGHTALYWYRQSLGQGLEFLIYFQGNSAPDKSGLPSDRFSAERTGGSVSTLTIQRTQQEDSAVYLCASSFRVSGNTIYFGEGSWLTVV.